This T cell receptor beta chain was documented in a study of Ad26.COV2.S vaccination and SARS-CoV-2 variants. About the study: The donor was enrolled in the Ad26.COV2.S arm of the COV1001 trial. Intramuscular Ad26.COV2.S at 5x10^10 or 1x10^11 viral particles. The study's findings and limits: Relative to placebo recipients, vaccine recipients exhibited elevated spike-specific TCR breadth.

This clone was counted at least ten times. What it recognizes is unknown. This CDR3 region has 16 residues. Germline CDR1 is MDHEN and CDR2 is SYDVKM. V was trimmed by 6 bases and J by 0 bases, leaving 17 bases between them. As to treatment: 15 to 20 received Ad26.COV2.S at low or high dose, single or two shots; 5 received placebo; per-sample allocation not given. Day 63 following the first vaccine or placebo injection was when the samples were taken. Cohort 1b enrolled adults aged 18-55 years in Boston. The method was immunoSEQ multiplex PCR; TCRdb's version includes in-frame clones alone and lacks a portion of them. This table has approximately 300,000 clones, 85% appearing once.

This material consisted of peripheral blood, taken in a trial of Ad26.COV2.S vaccine versus placebo. J is TRBJ1-2 and V is TRBV28, with a possible D match to TRBD1 (5 bases). The receptor was isolated from a person between 18 and 59 years old who received the Ad26.COV2.S COVID-19 vaccine or a placebo. The CDR3, as DNA: TGTGCCAGCAGAACCCTCCGGGACCGTCCTAACTATGGCTACACCTTC. It is translated as CASRTLRDRPNYGYTF.